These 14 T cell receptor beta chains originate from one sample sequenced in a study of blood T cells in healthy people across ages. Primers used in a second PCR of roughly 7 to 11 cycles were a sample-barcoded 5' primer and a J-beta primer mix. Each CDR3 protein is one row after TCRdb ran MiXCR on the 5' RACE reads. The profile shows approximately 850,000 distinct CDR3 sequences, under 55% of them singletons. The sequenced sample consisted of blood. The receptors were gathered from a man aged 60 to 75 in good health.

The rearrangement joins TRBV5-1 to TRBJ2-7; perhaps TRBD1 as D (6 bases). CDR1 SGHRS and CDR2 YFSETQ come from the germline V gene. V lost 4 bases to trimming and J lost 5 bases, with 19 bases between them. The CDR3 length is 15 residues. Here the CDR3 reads CASSTTRGGLDEQYF. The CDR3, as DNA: TGCGCCAGCAGCACGACAAGAGGGGGTTTGGACGAGCAGTACTTC.

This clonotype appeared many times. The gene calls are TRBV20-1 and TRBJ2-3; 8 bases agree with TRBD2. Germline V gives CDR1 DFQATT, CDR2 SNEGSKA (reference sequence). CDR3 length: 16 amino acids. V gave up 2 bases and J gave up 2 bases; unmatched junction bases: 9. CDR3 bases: TGCAGTGCTAGATTTTCCGGGACTAGATTCACAGATACGCAGTATTTT. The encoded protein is CSARFSGTRFTDTQYF.

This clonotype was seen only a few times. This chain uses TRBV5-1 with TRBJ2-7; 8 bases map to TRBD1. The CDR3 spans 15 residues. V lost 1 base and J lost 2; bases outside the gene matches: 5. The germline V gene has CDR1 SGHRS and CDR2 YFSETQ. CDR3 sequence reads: CASSLRDRRTYEQYF. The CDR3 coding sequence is TGCGCCAGCAGCTTGAGGGACAGGCGTACCTACGAGCAGTACTTC.

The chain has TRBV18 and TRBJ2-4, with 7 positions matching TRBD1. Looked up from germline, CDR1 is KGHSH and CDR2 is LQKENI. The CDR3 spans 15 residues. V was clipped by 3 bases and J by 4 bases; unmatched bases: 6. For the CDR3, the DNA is TGTGCCAGCTCACCCTTCCGGGACAGTAAAAACATTCAGTACTTC. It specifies CASSPFRDSKNIQYF.

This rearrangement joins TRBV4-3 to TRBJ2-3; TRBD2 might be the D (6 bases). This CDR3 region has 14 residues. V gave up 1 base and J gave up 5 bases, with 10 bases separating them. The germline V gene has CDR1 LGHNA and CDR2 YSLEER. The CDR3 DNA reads TGCGCCAGCAGCCAAGCACCCGGGGGAGATACGCAGTATTTT. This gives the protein CASSQAPGGDTQYF.

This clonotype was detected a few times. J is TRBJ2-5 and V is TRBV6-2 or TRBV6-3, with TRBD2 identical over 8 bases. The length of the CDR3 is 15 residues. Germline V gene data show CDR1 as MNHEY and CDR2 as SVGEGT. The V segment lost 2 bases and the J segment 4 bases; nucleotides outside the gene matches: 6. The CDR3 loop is CASSYAAGDSETQYF. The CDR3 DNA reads TGTGCCAGCAGTTACGCAGCGGGGGATTCAGAGACCCAGTACTTC.

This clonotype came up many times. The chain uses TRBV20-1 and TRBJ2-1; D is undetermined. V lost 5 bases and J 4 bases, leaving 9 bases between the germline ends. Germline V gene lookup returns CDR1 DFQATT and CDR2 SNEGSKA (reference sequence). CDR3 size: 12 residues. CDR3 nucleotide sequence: TGCAGTGCTCTAAAGACTTACAATGAGCAGTTCTTC. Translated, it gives CSALKTYNEQFF.

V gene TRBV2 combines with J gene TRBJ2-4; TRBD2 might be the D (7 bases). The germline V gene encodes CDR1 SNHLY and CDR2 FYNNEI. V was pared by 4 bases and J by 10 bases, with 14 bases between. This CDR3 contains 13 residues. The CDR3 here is CASSGGGYRIQYF. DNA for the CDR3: TGTGCCAGCAGTGGGGGGGGCTATCGGATTCAGTACTTC.

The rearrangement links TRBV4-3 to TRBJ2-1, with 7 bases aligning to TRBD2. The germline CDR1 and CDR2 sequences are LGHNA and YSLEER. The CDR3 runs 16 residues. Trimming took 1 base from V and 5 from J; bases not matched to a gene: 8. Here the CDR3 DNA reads TGCGCCAGCAGCCAAGTCCCCGGGGGGACCAACAATGAGCAGTTCTTC. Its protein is CASSQVPGGTNNEQFF.

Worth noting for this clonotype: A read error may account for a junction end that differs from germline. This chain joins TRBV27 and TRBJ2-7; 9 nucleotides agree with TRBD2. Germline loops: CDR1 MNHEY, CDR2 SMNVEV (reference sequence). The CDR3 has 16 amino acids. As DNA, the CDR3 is TGTGCCCGCAGTCTTTCCTTAGCGGGGGTTAGTTACGAGCAGTACTTC. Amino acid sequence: CARSLSLAGVSYEQYF.

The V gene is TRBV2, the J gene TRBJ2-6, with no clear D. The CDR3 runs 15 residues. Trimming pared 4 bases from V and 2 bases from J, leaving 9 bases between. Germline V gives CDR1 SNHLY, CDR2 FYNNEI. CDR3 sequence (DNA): TGTGCCAGCAGTGTGGTAGAACCTGGGGCCAACGTCCTGACTTTC. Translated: CASSVVEPGANVLTF.

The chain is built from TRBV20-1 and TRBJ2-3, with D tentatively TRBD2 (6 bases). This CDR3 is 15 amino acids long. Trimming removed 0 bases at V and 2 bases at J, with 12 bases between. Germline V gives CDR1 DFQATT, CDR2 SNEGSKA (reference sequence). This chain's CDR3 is CSARDLLAVTDTQYF. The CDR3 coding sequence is TGCAGTGCTAGAGATCTACTAGCAGTCACAGATACGCAGTATTTT.

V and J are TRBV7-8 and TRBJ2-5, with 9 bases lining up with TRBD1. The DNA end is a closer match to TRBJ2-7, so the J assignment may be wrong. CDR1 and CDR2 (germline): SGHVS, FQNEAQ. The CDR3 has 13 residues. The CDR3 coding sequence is TGTGCCAGCAGCCTACAGGGGGCCTGCGAGCAGTACTTC. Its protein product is CASSLQGACEQYF.

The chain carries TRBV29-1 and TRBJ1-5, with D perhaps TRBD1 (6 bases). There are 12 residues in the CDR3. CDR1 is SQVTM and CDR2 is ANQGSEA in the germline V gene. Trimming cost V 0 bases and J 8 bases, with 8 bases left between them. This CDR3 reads CSVEDEGEPQHF. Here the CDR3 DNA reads TGCAGCGTTGAAGATGAGGGGGAGCCCCAGCATTTT. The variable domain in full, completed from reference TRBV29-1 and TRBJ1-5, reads SAVISQKPSRDICQRGTSLTIQCQVDSQVTMMFWYRQQPGQSLTLIATANQGSEATYESGFVIDKFPISRPNLTFSTLTVSNMSPEDSSIYLCSVEDEGEPQHFGDGTRLSIL.